One and the same sample provided the 29 T cell receptor beta chains below, sequenced in a study of response to subunit inactivated influenza vaccine. MiXCR, applied by TCRdb to the RT-PCR reads, yields one record per CDR3 protein. Here the sample spans about 620,000 distinct CDR3 sequences, about 11% being singletons. The sample here was PBMCs from blood, taken on the day of vaccination. All receptors derive from a man aged 50-60 years who received an inactivated influenza vaccine.

In this sample, this clonotype turned up many times. The rearrangement links TRBV12-3 or TRBV12-4 to TRBJ2-3; D perhaps matches TRBD2 (6 bases). V gave up 4 bases and J gave up 0 bases, with 11 bases separating them. The CDR3 covers 15 residues. The CDR3 protein is CASSSEGTSTDTQYF. DNA of the CDR3: TGTGCCAGCAGTTCGGAAGGGACTAGCACAGATACGCAGTATTTT.

This clonotype has more than one count but fewer than ten. For the CDR3, the DNA is TGTGCCAGCAGCCGGGACAGGGGGGGAACTAATGAAAAACTGTTTTTT. As protein: CASSRDRGGTNEKLFF. The chain uses TRBV4-2 and TRBJ1-4, with 11 bases matching TRBD1. The ends lost 4 bases at V and 1 base at J; junction bases unmatched: 2. Germline V CDR1 and CDR2: LGHNA, YNFKEQ. The CDR3 has 16 amino acids.

In its sample, this clonotype was seen many times. The chain combines TRBV20-1 with TRBJ2-5; 9 nucleotides align to TRBD2. The CDR3 runs to 14 residues. Germline-derived CDR1 and CDR2 are DFQATT and SNEGSKA (reference sequence). Trimming took 4 bases from V and 2 from J; bases not matched to a gene: 5. This CDR3 is CSANLAGGQETQYF. The CDR3 nucleotides are TGCAGTGCTAACCTGGCGGGGGGGCAAGAGACCCAGTACTTC.

This clonotype was recorded at least ten times. The chain has TRBV29-1 and TRBJ2-5; D may be TRBD1 or TRBD2 (5 bases each). The CDR3 runs to 14 residues. In germline, CDR1 is SQVTM, CDR2 ANQGSEA. Between the trimmed V and J ends, which lost 6 bases and 0 bases, there was a span of 14 bases. The CDR3 sequence is CSVPGRLYQETQYF. CDR3 nucleotides: TGCAGCGTCCCGGGACGGCTGTACCAAGAGACCCAGTACTTC.

The chain uses TRBV20-1 and TRBJ2-3; perhaps TRBD2 as D (6 bases). The CDR3 is 13 residues long. The germline V and J ends were trimmed by 2 bases and 1 base, with 7 bases remaining between them. Germline V gives CDR1 DFQATT, CDR2 SNEGSKA (reference sequence). CDR3 sequence: CSARIAGTDTQYF. In nucleotides, the CDR3 is TGCAGTGCTAGAATAGCGGGCACAGATACGCAGTATTTT.

The chain couples TRBV6-2 or TRBV6-3 to TRBJ2-4; D possibly corresponds to TRBD2 (7 bases). Germline V gene sequence: CDR1 MNHEY, CDR2 SVGEGT. This CDR3 is built from 19 residues. With 6 bases removed from V and 2 bases from J, the gap between germline ends came to 26 bases. In DNA, the CDR3 is TGTGCCAGCAGCACTCCCTCCAGGGGCGGGAGTTTCTCCAAAAACATTCAGTACTTC. This encodes CASSTPSRGGSFSKNIQYF.

This clonotype was counted ten times or more. The gene calls are TRBV12-3 or TRBV12-4 and TRBJ2-7; no firm D call. The CDR3 has 11 residues. The V gene lost 10 bases and the J gene lost 5 bases, with 12 bases spanning the gap. The CDR3 region has the DNA TGTGCCACCTCCCCAGGCCACGAGCAGTACTTC. It translates to CATSPGHEQYF.

The sample holds many counts of this clonotype. This chain connects TRBV20-1 to TRBJ2-3; 12 positions agree with TRBD2. J gave up 3 bases and V 6 bases, and 7 bases lay outside the gene matches. The V gene's germline CDR1 is DFQATT and CDR2 SNEGSKA (reference sequence). The CDR3 has 15 amino acids. The CDR3 DNA is TGCAGTGCAGAAACTAGCGGGGGGACGACAGATACGCAGTATTTT. Amino acid sequence: CSAETSGGTTDTQYF.

The chain is built from TRBV4-3 and TRBJ2-7; 10 nucleotides agree with TRBD2. Germline trimming cut 1 base from V and 1 base from J; bases unmatched to any gene: 10. The germline V gene has CDR1 LGHNA and CDR2 YSLEER. CDR3 size: 18 residues. The CDR3 reads CASSQGPSGGAVSYEQYF. The CDR3 DNA reads TGCGCCAGCAGCCAAGGGCCTAGCGGGGGTGCTGTTTCCTACGAGCAGTACTTC.

In DNA form, the CDR3 reads TGCGCCAGCAGCTTGGTGGGACTTAATAACTACGAGCAGTACTTC. It yields the protein CASSLVGLNNYEQYF. V usage is TRBV5-1 and J usage is TRBJ2-7, with D perhaps matching TRBD2 (6 bases). This CDR3 spans 15 amino acids. CDR1 and CDR2 from the germline V gene are SGHRS and YFSETQ. V gave up 0 bases and J gave up 3 bases, with 13 bases separating them.

This clonotype was counted only a few times. The V and J genes are TRBV7-9 and TRBJ2-1; 7 nucleotides line up with TRBD1. Germline assignment: CDR1 SEHNR and CDR2 FQNEAQ (reference sequence). Germline trimming cut 5 bases from V and 3 bases from J; bases unmatched to any gene: 13. This CDR3 contains 17 residues. In DNA form, the CDR3 reads TGTGCCAGCAGCGACCCGCCGGGACAGAGCAACTACAATGAGCAGTTCTTC. Protein product: CASSDPPGQSNYNEQFF.

This clonotype was seen many times. The chain employs TRBV12-3 or TRBV12-4 and TRBJ2-5, with D perhaps TRBD2 (5 bases). The CDR3 sequence is 15 residues long. V was shortened by 2 bases and J by 2 bases, with 12 bases between the two germline ends. The CDR3 DNA reads TGTGCCAGCAGTTTAAGGACGGGGTCTCAAGAGACCCAGTACTTC. Translating gives CASSLRTGSQETQYF.

Many counts were recorded for this clonotype. The rearrangement links TRBV25-1 to TRBJ2-5; D call uncertain. Germline CDR1 is MGHDK and CDR2 is SYGVNS. The CDR3 length is 13 residues. V was pared by 2 bases and J by 2 bases, with 6 bases between. The CDR3 sequence: CASSEGVQETQYF. CDR3 nucleotide sequence: TGTGCCAGCAGTGAAGGGGTTCAAGAGACCCAGTACTTC.

Only a few counts were recorded for this clonotype. This chain uses TRBV30 with TRBJ1-2; 8 nucleotides match TRBD1. This CDR3 has 14 residues. Trimming removed 7 bases from V and 6 bases from J; junction bases left unmatched: 13. Per germline, CDR1 GTSNPN and CDR2 SVGIG (reference sequence). In DNA form, the CDR3 reads TGTGCCTTCCCCTTGGACAGGGCTGGCAATGGCTACACCTTC. Amino acids: CAFPLDRAGNGYTF.

This clonotype came up many times. The chain recombines TRBV6-1 with TRBJ1-2; weak D call: TRBD1 (5 bases). The CDR3 loop spans 13 amino acids. Trimming stripped 0 bases from V and 8 bases from J, with 10 bases between. Looked up from germline, CDR1 is MNHNS and CDR2 is SASEGT. The CDR3 DNA reads TGTGCCAGCAGTGAAGCCGGGGACCTGGGCTACACCTTC. The encoded protein is CASSEAGDLGYTF.

This clonotype was counted only a few times. This chain uses TRBV2 with TRBJ1-1, with a possible D match to TRBD1 (5 bases). This CDR3 is built from 15 residues. V shed 7 bases and J shed 0 bases, with 15 bases lying between them. Germline V gene data show CDR1 as SNHLY and CDR2 as FYNNEI. CDR3 nucleotide sequence: TGTGCCAGCAAGGCCCCGGGGCAGATGAACACTGAAGCTTTCTTT. This codes for CASKAPGQMNTEAFF. The full variable domain, completed using reference TRBV2 and TRBJ1-1, is EPEVTQTPSHQVTQMGQEVILRCVPISNHLYFYWYRQILGQKVEFLVSFYNNEISEKSEIFDDQFSVERPDGSNFTLKIRSTKLEDSAMYFCASKAPGQMNTEAFFGQGTRLTVV.

This clonotype was seen only a few times. The V gene is TRBV4-1, the J gene TRBJ1-1; TRBD1 might be the D (6 bases). The V and J ends lost 2 bases and 8 bases respectively, with 12 bases between them. The CDR3 length is 13 residues. Germline loops: CDR1 MGHRA, CDR2 YSYEKL. In DNA form, the CDR3 reads TGCGCCAGCAGCCAACAACAGGGAAGGGAAGCTTTCTTT. This gives the protein CASSQQQGREAFF.

This clonotype was counted ten times or more. V is TRBV7-2 and J is TRBJ2-2; D gene unclear. From germline, CDR1 is SGHTA and CDR2 FQGNSA. The CDR3 contains 12 residues. V was shortened by 4 bases and J by 10 bases, with 10 bases between the two germline ends. For the CDR3, the DNA is TGTGCCAGCAGCTCTTTAAAAATGGAGCTGTTTTTT. The encoded protein is CASSSLKMELFF.

The sample holds a few counts of this clonotype. The rearrangement joins TRBV7-2 to TRBJ2-5; D is undetermined. The CDR3 length is 15 residues. Germline CDR1 is SGHTA and CDR2 is FQGNSA. V lost 1 base to trimming and J lost 5 bases, with 14 bases between them. The CDR3 DNA is TGTGCCAGCAGCTTAGGGGTGGGATCGCGGGAGACCCAGTACTTC. Its translation: CASSLGVGSRETQYF.

The chain carries TRBV11-2 and TRBJ2-7; possibly TRBD2 for D (5 bases). The germline V and J ends were trimmed by 6 bases and 0 bases, with 12 bases remaining between them. The CDR3 sequence is 14 residues long. In germline, CDR1 is SGHAT, CDR2 FQNNGV. The CDR3 loop is CASRLDWVSYEQYF. CDR3 DNA sequence: TGTGCCAGCAGGCTGGACTGGGTCTCCTACGAGCAGTACTTC.

The chain is built from TRBV9 and TRBJ2-3; no reliable D call. Looked up from germline, CDR1 is SGDLS and CDR2 is YYNGEE. The ends were cut back, 1 base at V and 6 bases at J, with 6 bases in the middle. The CDR3 extends over 12 amino acids. The CDR3 nucleotides read TGTGCCAGCAGCGTAACGATGGATACGCAGTATTTT. This codes for CASSVTMDTQYF.

This clonotype was recorded at least ten times. The chain is built from TRBV12-3 or TRBV12-4 and TRBJ2-6, with a weak D call TRBD2 (5 bases). The CDR3 consists of 15 residues. V was shortened by 6 bases and J by 3 bases, with 12 bases between the two germline ends. CDR3 region: CASRRSGSGANVLTF. In nucleotides, the CDR3 is TGTGCCAGCAGACGCTCGGGGAGTGGGGCCAACGTCCTGACTTTC.

V usage is TRBV7-9 and J usage is TRBJ2-5; D is undetermined. The CDR3 totals 13 residues. Germline V gene lookup returns CDR1 SEHNR and CDR2 FQNEAQ (reference sequence). V gave up 3 bases and J gave up 9 bases, with 14 bases separating them. The CDR3 DNA reads as TGTGCCAGCAGCTTGGACCCGATTCCGTCCCAGTACTTC. Translating it yields CASSLDPIPSQYF.

The chain uses TRBV12-3 or TRBV12-4 and TRBJ1-2; D unresolved. The V end was cut by 6 bases, the J end by 0 bases, with 11 bases between. CDR3 length equals 14 residues. The DNA for the CDR3 is TGTGCCAGCAGCCGAGGGCCAGCTAACTATGGCTACACCTTC. Translating it yields CASSRGPANYGYTF.

This clonotype was observed a few times. The rearrangement links TRBV11-1 to TRBJ2-1, with a tentative D call TRBD2 (7 bases). This CDR3 is built from 18 residues. With 2 bases removed from V and 1 base from J, the gap between germline ends came to 18 bases. Germline-derived CDR1 and CDR2 are SGHAT and FQDESV (reference sequence). The CDR3 here is CASSLYGGGGRSYNEQFF. The CDR3 DNA follows: TGTGCCAGCAGCTTATATGGGGGGGGGGGCCGTTCCTACAATGAGCAGTTCTTC.

The table lists this clonotype with a few counts. The V gene is TRBV6-1, the J gene TRBJ2-6, with D possibly matching TRBD1 (5 bases). The CDR3 contains 17 residues. In germline, CDR1 is MNHNS, CDR2 SASEGT. V was clipped by 3 bases and J by 0 bases, with 12 bases between them. CDR3 coding DNA: TGTGCCAGCAGTGATCTTGGGGCGTACTCTGGGGCCAACGTCCTGACTTTC. Translating it yields CASSDLGAYSGANVLTF.

Only a few counts were recorded for this clonotype. The chain employs TRBV6-1 and TRBJ2-3; the match to TRBD2 covers 8 bases. V lost 4 bases to trimming and J lost 3 bases; unmatched junction nucleotides: 9. The CDR3 runs to 16 residues. Germline CDR1 reads MNHNS; CDR2 reads SASEGT. CDR3 bases: TGTGCCAGCAGTGGGGTTAGCGGGACGATGACAGATACGCAGTATTTT. As protein: CASSGVSGTMTDTQYF.

CDR3 in DNA: TGTGCCAGCAGGGGGGGGGTGCATCATGAAAAACTGTTTTTT. It codes for CASRGGVHHEKLFF. V usage is TRBV27 and J usage is TRBJ1-4, with D possibly being TRBD1 (5 bases). There are 14 residues in the CDR3. The germline V gene has CDR1 MNHEY and CDR2 SMNVEV (reference sequence). V lost 6 bases to trimming and J lost 6 bases, with 14 bases between them.

This clonotype occurred many times. The chain carries TRBV3-1 and TRBJ1-1, with TRBD1 identical over 10 bases. The germline CDR1 and CDR2 sequences are LGHDT and YNNKEL (reference sequence). CDR3 length: 14 amino acids. V lost 6 bases, J lost 9 bases, and 10 bases stayed unmatched. This CDR3 reads CASSPTGGVEKAFF. The CDR3 DNA is TGTGCCAGCAGTCCGACAGGGGGCGTTGAGAAAGCTTTCTTT.